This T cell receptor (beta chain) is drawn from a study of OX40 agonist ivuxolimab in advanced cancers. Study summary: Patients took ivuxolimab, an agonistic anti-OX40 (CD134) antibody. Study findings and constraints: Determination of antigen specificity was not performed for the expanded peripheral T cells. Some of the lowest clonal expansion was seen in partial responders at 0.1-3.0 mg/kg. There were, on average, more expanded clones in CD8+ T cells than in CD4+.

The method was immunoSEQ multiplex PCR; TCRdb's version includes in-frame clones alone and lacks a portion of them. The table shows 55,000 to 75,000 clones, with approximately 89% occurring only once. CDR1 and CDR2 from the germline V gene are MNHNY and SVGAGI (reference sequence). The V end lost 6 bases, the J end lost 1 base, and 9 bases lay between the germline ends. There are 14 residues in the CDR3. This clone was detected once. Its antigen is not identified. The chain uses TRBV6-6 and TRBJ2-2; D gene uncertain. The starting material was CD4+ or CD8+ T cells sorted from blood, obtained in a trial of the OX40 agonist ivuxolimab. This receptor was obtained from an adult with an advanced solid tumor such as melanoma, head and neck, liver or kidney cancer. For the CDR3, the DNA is TGTGCCAGCAGCTCTCGCGTGAACACCGGGGAGCTGTTTTTT. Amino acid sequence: CASSSRVNTGELFF.